These 9 T cell receptor beta chains share one sample of origin, sequenced in a study of technical replicates of blood from a handful of donors. Here immunoSEQ multiplex PCR was the method, and the copy in TCRdb shows in-frame clones only, minus some. This table has about 100,000 clones, around 96% appearing once. The specimen was T cells isolated from PBMCs. The receptor source for this set is a human donor in good health.

The CDR3 DNA reads as TGTGCCAGCAGTTCAACAGGGCCCGGAAACACCATATATTTT. Protein product: CASSSTGPGNTIYF. The chain recombines TRBV7-6 with TRBJ1-3; D is possibly TRBD1 (6 bases). Deletions cut 6 bases from V and 4 bases from J, with 13 bases between. The CDR3 loop spans 14 amino acids. Germline loops: CDR1 SGHVS, CDR2 FNYEAQ.

This rearrangement joins TRBV5-1 to TRBJ1-6; a possible D gene is TRBD1 (6 bases). Germline CDR1 and CDR2: SGHRS and YFSETQ. CDR3 size: 14 residues. The V end lost 2 bases, the J end lost 8 bases, and 11 bases lay between the germline ends. The CDR3 spells CASSLGQRDSPLHF. CDR3 bases: TGCGCCAGCAGCTTAGGACAGCGCGATTCACCCCTCCACTTT.

The chain joins TRBV4-2 to TRBJ2-3; D possibly corresponds to TRBD2 (5 bases). Germline V gene lookup returns CDR1 LGHNA and CDR2 YNFKEQ. This CDR3 spans 17 amino acids. Trimming removed 0 bases at V and 1 base at J, with 14 bases between. The CDR3 sequence: CASSQEVVWRGTDTQYF. CDR3 DNA: TGTGCCAGCAGCCAAGAGGTCGTCTGGCGGGGCACAGATACGCAGTATTTT.

The chain carries TRBV28 and TRBJ2-7, with 10 bases fitting TRBD2. The CDR3 sequence is 15 residues long. The germline V gene has CDR1 MDHEN and CDR2 SYDVKM. V trimming: 10 bases; J trimming: 2 bases; junction bases outside the gene matches: 11. As DNA, the CDR3 is TGTGCCAACAGACCCAGGACTAGCGGACCCTACGAGCAGTACTTC. Its translation: CANRPRTSGPYEQYF.

This chain links TRBV19 with TRBJ2-1; 9 nucleotides match TRBD1. The germline V gene has CDR1 LNHDA and CDR2 SQIVND (reference sequence). This CDR3 region has 18 residues. J was trimmed by 2 bases and V by 2 bases; bases with no gene match: 10. The CDR3 region has the DNA TGTGCCAGTAGTATATCCGGGACAGGGCCCTCGACCTACAATGAGCAGTTCTTC. This translates into CASSISGTGPSTYNEQFF. The full variable domain, its missing parts supplied by reference TRBV19 and TRBJ2-1, is DGGITQSPKYLFRKEGQNVTLSCEQNLNHDAMYWYRQDPGQGLRLIYYSQIVNDFQKGDIAEGYSVSREKKESFPLTVTSAQKNPTAFYLCASSISGTGPSTYNEQFFGPGTRLTVL.

This chain's CDR3 is CASGLPGTGGTGELFF. The CDR3 coding sequence is TGTGCTAGTGGTTTGCCAGGGACAGGGGGGACCGGGGAGCTGTTTTTT. The rearrangement uses TRBV12-5 and TRBJ2-2; the match to TRBD1 covers 11 bases. The V and J ends lost 2 bases and 5 bases, in that order; junction bases with no gene match: 4. Looked up from germline, CDR1 is LGHNT and CDR2 is FRNRAP. The CDR3 sequence is 16 residues long.

This clone was counted a few times. This chain joins TRBV6-1 and TRBJ1-2; perhaps TRBD1 as D (5 bases). The CDR3 loop spans 13 amino acids. In germline, CDR1 is MNHNS, CDR2 SASEGT. The V and J ends lost 4 bases and 1 base respectively, with 7 bases between them. The CDR3 protein is CASSGGDNYGYTF. The CDR3 bases are TGTGCCAGCAGTGGGGGGGATAACTATGGCTACACCTTC.

This chain uses TRBV7-9 with TRBJ2-7; D call uncertain. Germline V CDR1 and CDR2: SEHNR, FQNEAQ (reference sequence). Trimming cost V 1 base and J 2 bases, with 18 bases left between them. The length of the CDR3 is 17 residues. Here the CDR3 DNA reads TGTGCCAGCAGCTTAGTTTTTGGAATGGGTCAGGCCTACGAGCAGTACTTC. Translating it yields CASSLVFGMGQAYEQYF.

The V gene is TRBV18, the J gene TRBJ2-5; 14 positions agree with TRBD2. Germline values: CDR1 KGHSH, CDR2 LQKENI. V lost 4 bases to trimming and J lost 1 base; unmatched junction nucleotides: 5. The CDR3 length is 17 residues. The CDR3 DNA reads as TGTGCCAGCTCACTCGGGACTAGCGGGGGTCTCCAAGAGACCCAGTACTTC. As protein: CASSLGTSGGLQETQYF.